This TCR beta chain was identified in a study of blood T cell repertoires in COVID-19. Study-wide context: PBMCs, B-cell-depleted T cells, or T cells provided the cDNA or gDNA that made up the material.

This CDR3 is 15 amino acids long. CDR1 is SGDLS, CDR2 YYNGEE, per germline. Trimming shortened V by 5 bases and J by 1 base, and 13 bases separated the two germline ends. This clone was seen more than once but under ten times. Clones were sequenced by immunoSEQ multiplex PCR, and TCRdb holds only the in-frame ones, with some missing. This sample yields some 74,000 clones, of which roughly 87% are seen a single time; approximately 31% belongs to the top ten. The receptor was derived from a man aged 45-60 years with acute or convalescent COVID-19. The chain joins TRBV9 to TRBJ1-3; no clear D. Sequencing input: peripheral blood. In nucleotides, the CDR3 is TGTGCCAGCAGTGCCCCGGCGGGATCTGGAAACACCATATATTTT. Its translation: CASSAPAGSGNTIYF.